The 22 T cell receptor beta chains presented below share a single source sample, sequenced in a study of blood T cell repertoires in COVID-19 (dated by TCRdb to 2020 to 2021). Libraries were made using the immunoSEQ multiplex PCR assay. TCRdb carries this immuneACCESS record with in-frame sequences only. Its versions omit some clonotypes, under half of them owing to an unresolved V gene in the studies checked, with the rest unexplained. The sample contains roughly 36,000 clones, approximately 85% of them found a single time. The ten largest clones represent about 4.2% of the sample. The specimen was peripheral blood. The receptors were sampled from a man aged 55 to 70 with acute or convalescent COVID-19.

This rearrangement joins TRBV28 to TRBJ1-2; D gene ambiguous. The length of the CDR3 is 14 residues. V gave up 5 bases and J gave up 4 bases, with 14 bases separating them. Looked up from germline, CDR1 is MDHEN and CDR2 is SYDVKM. CDR3 region: CASSNKARGYGYTF. CDR3 DNA: TGTGCCAGCAGTAACAAAGCACGGGGCTATGGCTACACCTTC.

The chain combines TRBV6-5 with TRBJ1-4; 11 nucleotides agree with TRBD1. The V gene's germline CDR1 is MNHEY and CDR2 SVGAGI. With 6 bases clipped from V and 8 bases from J, the junction kept 8 bases outside the gene matches. The length of the CDR3 is 15 residues. CDR3 loop: CASSGTDRGREKLFF. The CDR3 region has the DNA TGTGCCAGCAGCGGTACGGACAGGGGGCGAGAAAAACTGTTTTTT.

The V gene is TRBV11-3, the J gene TRBJ2-7; no definite D call. The V gene's germline CDR1 is SGHNT and CDR2 YENEEA. CDR3 length: 13 amino acids. The V gene lost 0 bases and the J gene lost 0 bases, with 3 bases spanning the gap. The CDR3 DNA follows: TGTGCCAGCAGCTTAGATCTCTCCTACGAGCAGTACTTC. As protein: CASSLDLSYEQYF.

J is TRBJ2-5 and V is TRBV5-4, with D possibly being TRBD2 (6 bases). V was pared by 4 bases and J by 5 bases, with 18 bases between. CDR1 is SGHNT and CDR2 is YYREEE in the germline V gene (reference sequence). The CDR3 runs 15 residues. DNA of the CDR3: TGTGCCAGCAGCACAAGACTAGGAGGAGGGGAGACCCAGTACTTC. Translated, it gives CASSTRLGGGETQYF.

The rearrangement uses TRBV27 and TRBJ2-3; TRBD2 matches 10 bases. Losses at the gene ends were 8 bases for V and 6 bases for J; bases not matched to a gene: 5. The CDR3 is 13 residues long. In germline, CDR1 is MNHEY, CDR2 SMNVEV (reference sequence). CDR3 sequence: CASGAGGMDTQYF. CDR3 coding DNA: TGTGCCAGCGGAGCGGGGGGGATGGATACGCAGTATTTT.

This clone was observed a handful of times. The chain joins TRBV30 to TRBJ1-1; D remains ambiguous. The CDR3 has 14 amino acids. Trimming pared 1 base from V and 2 bases from J, leaving 11 bases between. Germline assignment: CDR1 GTSNPN and CDR2 SVGIG (reference sequence). The CDR3 nucleotides are TGTGCCTGGAGTGGGCAGGCCCTTAACACTGAAGCTTTCTTT. This codes for CAWSGQALNTEAFF.

The V gene is TRBV3-1 (or the pseudogene TRBV3-2), the J gene TRBJ2-3, with D possibly matching TRBD2 (6 bases). CDR1 and CDR2 (germline): LGHDT, YNNKEL (reference sequence). This CDR3 is built from 13 residues. The ends were cut back, 8 bases at V and 2 bases at J, with 11 bases in the middle. CDR3 bases: TGTGCCAGCCAGGGACTTTCCACAGATACGCAGTATTTT. Protein product: CASQGLSTDTQYF.

The chain couples TRBV11-2 to TRBJ2-1, with D maybe TRBD2 (5 bases). This CDR3 comprises 16 residues. Trimming shortened V by 0 bases and J by 4 bases, and 13 bases separated the two germline ends. The V gene's germline CDR1 is SGHAT and CDR2 FQNNGV. The CDR3 sequence: CASSLDLRRAYNEQFF. In DNA form, the CDR3 reads TGTGCCAGCAGCTTAGATCTAAGGCGGGCTTACAATGAGCAGTTCTTC.

The chain joins TRBV12-3 or TRBV12-4 to TRBJ2-7; tentative D call: TRBD2 (5 bases). This CDR3 region has 12 residues. V lost 3 bases and J 12 bases, leaving 15 bases between the germline ends. The CDR3: CASSLGSGDGYF. For the CDR3, the DNA is TGTGCCAGCAGTTTGGGTTCCGGGGATGGGTACTTC.

The chain has TRBV20-1 and TRBJ2-7, with no clear D. The germline gives CDR1 DFQATT, CDR2 SNEGSKA (reference sequence). The CDR3 totals 11 residues. Trimming cost V 6 bases and J 3 bases, with 9 bases left between them. This CDR3 is CSATPGYEQYF. The CDR3 DNA follows: TGCAGTGCAACCCCGGGCTACGAGCAGTACTTC.

The chain is built from TRBV10-3 and TRBJ2-1; 8 positions agree with TRBD2. Germline CDR1 is ENHRY and CDR2 is SYGVKD. This CDR3 contains 16 residues. V was clipped by 3 bases and J by 1 base; unmatched bases: 5. CDR3 nucleotide sequence: TGTGCCATCAGTGATCATAGCGGGAAATCCTACAATGAGCAGTTCTTC. Its protein is CAISDHSGKSYNEQFF.

This clone showed up just once. V is TRBV2 and J is TRBJ2-7, with D hard to call. CDR3 length: 11 residues. Germline V lookup: CDR1 SNHLY, CDR2 FYNNEI. Trimming pared 6 bases from V and 6 bases from J, leaving 9 bases between. The CDR3, as DNA: TGTGCCAGCAGCCAAGCAAGCGAGCAGTACTTC. Amino acid sequence: CASSQASEQYF.

This rearrangement joins TRBV28 to TRBJ1-5, with TRBD1 matching over 7 bases. Trimming took 3 bases from V and 3 from J; bases not matched to a gene: 8. Germline V CDR1 and CDR2: MDHEN, SYDVKM. The CDR3 extends over 16 amino acids. This CDR3 is CASSLNRGGDNQPQHF. CDR3 in DNA: TGTGCCAGCAGTTTGAACAGGGGCGGTGACAATCAGCCCCAGCATTTT.

The sample holds a few counts of this clone. This chain connects TRBV4-1 to TRBJ2-1, with D tentatively TRBD1 (5 bases). Germline V CDR1 and CDR2: MGHRA, YSYEKL. The CDR3 totals 13 residues. The V and J ends lost 2 bases and 10 bases respectively, with 12 bases between them. CDR3 nucleotides: TGCGCCAGCAGCCAAACACAGGTTCGGGAGCAGTTCTTC. Amino acids: CASSQTQVREQFF.

The CDR3 bases are TGTGCCAGCAGAACAGGGCCTCTTAACTATGGCTACACCTTC. It specifies CASRTGPLNYGYTF. The rearrangement links TRBV6-5 to TRBJ1-2, with a tentative D call TRBD1 (6 bases). V was pared by 6 bases and J by 1 base, with 12 bases between. Germline V CDR1 and CDR2: MNHEY, SVGAGI. This CDR3 is built from 14 residues.

This clone is medium-sized (0.01 to 0.1%) within its sample. This rearrangement joins TRBV2 to TRBJ2-7; a weak D match, TRBD2 (6 bases). The V gene lost 6 bases and the J gene lost 5 bases, with 14 bases spanning the gap. CDR1 is SNHLY, CDR2 FYNNEI, per germline. The CDR3 sequence is 13 residues long. CDR3 protein: CASRGGLGNEQYF. CDR3 nucleotides: TGTGCCAGCAGGGGGGGACTCGGGAACGAGCAGTACTTC.

The genes are TRBV25-1 and TRBJ2-7, with D tentatively TRBD1 (6 bases). The length of the CDR3 is 12 residues. Trimming left V 3 bases short and J 8 bases short, with 11 bases between. Germline V gene sequence: CDR1 MGHDK, CDR2 SYGVNS. In nucleotides, the CDR3 is TGTGCCAGCAGTGATCTACAGGGAAAGCAGTACTTC. This encodes CASSDLQGKQYF.

This sequence joins TRBV28 and TRBJ2-3; perhaps TRBD2 as D (6 bases). Germline lookup yields CDR1 MDHEN and CDR2 SYDVKM. The CDR3 totals 19 residues. Trimming shortened V by 4 bases and J by 4 bases, and 27 bases separated the two germline ends. The CDR3 nucleotides read TGTGCCAGCAGTTCCCATACCGGGGGATCAACTTTACTTCCAGATACGCAGTATTTT. It encodes CASSSHTGGSTLLPDTQYF.

This chain uses TRBV30 with TRBJ1-1, with 8 bases fitting TRBD1. CDR1 is GTSNPN and CDR2 is SVGIG in the germline V gene (reference sequence). The V and J ends lost 1 base and 1 base, in that order; junction bases with no gene match: 5. The CDR3 is 15 amino acids. In DNA form, the CDR3 reads TGTGCCTGGAGTGATTGGACAGGGCCGAACACTGAAGCTTTCTTT. Translated: CAWSDWTGPNTEAFF.

The chain recombines TRBV23-1 with TRBJ1-2, with D possibly being TRBD1 (6 bases). TRBV23-1 is filed as an ORF, its function uncertain. V gave up 3 bases and J gave up 6 bases, with 14 bases separating them. There are 14 residues in the CDR3. The CDR3 sequence is CASSHYGQSHGYTF. The CDR3 DNA follows: TGCGCCAGCAGTCATTACGGACAGTCACATGGCTACACCTTC.

The rearrangement joins TRBV5-1 to TRBJ2-7; 9 positions match TRBD2. Trimming cost V 4 bases and J 7 bases; bases outside gene matches: 9. The CDR3 is made up of 14 amino acids. The germline V gene has CDR1 SGHRS and CDR2 YFSETQ. DNA of the CDR3: TGCGCCAGCAGCACCGAAACGACTAGCGGAGAGCAGTACTTC. Translation: CASSTETTSGEQYF.

The rearrangement joins TRBV5-1 to TRBJ2-1; 11 bases are shared with TRBD2. V dropped 4 bases and J dropped 8; count of bases not matched to a gene: 8. The CDR3 is 15 amino acids. Germline loops: CDR1 SGHRS, CDR2 YFSETQ. CDR3 in DNA: TGCGCCAGCAGCCTTAGCGGGGGGGCCACGCATGAGCAGTTCTTC. This sequence encodes CASSLSGGATHEQFF.